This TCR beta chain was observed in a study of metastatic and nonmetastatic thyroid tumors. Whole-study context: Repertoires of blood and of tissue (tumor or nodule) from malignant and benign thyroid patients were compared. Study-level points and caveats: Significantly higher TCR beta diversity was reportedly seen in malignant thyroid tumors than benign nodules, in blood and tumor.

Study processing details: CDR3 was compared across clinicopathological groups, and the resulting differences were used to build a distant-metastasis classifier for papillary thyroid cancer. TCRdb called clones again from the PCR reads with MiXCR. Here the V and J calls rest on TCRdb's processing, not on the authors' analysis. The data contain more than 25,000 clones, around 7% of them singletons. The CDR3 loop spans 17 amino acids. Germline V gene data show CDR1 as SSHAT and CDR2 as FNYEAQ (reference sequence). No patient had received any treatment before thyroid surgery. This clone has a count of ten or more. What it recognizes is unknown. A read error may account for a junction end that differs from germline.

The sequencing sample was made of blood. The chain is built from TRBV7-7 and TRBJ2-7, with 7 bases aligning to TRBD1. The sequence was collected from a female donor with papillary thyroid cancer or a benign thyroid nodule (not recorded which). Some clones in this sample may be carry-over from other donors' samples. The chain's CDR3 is CASSLAPRTGVTYEQYF. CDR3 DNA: TGTGCTAGCAGCTTAGCGCCTCGGACAGGAGTTACCTACGAGCAGTACTTC.